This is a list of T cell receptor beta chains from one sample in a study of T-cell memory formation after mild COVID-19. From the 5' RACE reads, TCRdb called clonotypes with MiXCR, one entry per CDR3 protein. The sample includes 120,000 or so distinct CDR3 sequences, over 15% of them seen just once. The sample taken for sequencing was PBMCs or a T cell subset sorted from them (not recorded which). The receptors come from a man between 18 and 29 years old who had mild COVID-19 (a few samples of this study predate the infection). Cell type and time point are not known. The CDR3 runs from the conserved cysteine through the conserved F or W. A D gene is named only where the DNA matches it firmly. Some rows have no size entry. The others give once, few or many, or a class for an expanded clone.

CSARVTGGGYGYTF | TGCAGTGCTAGAGTTACAGGGGGCGGCTATGGCTACACCTTC | 14 | TRBJ1-2 | TRBD1 | many | TRBV20-1
CASSSGLRQPQHF | TGTGCCAGCAGTTCAGGGTTAAGGCAGCCCCAGCATTTT | 13 | TRBJ1-5 | - | - | TRBV6-6
CSARLGTSLRETQYF | TGCAGTGCTAGATTAGGGACTAGCTTACGAGAGACCCAGTACTTC | 15 | TRBJ2-5 | TRBD2 | - | TRBV20-1
CASSPWASRRSGELFF | TGTGCCAGCAGTCCCTGGGCTAGCAGGCGAAGCGGGGAGCTGTTTTTT | 16 | TRBJ2-2 | - | - | TRBV6-2/TRBV6-3
CASSLSSGSYEQYF | TGTGCCAGCAGCTTATCTAGCGGATCCTACGAGCAGTACTTC | 14 | TRBJ2-7 | TRBD2 | few | TRBV7-2
CASSHSPLSGNTIYF | TGTGCCAGCAGCCACAGTCCGCTCTCTGGAAACACCATATATTTT | 15 | TRBJ1-3 | - | few | TRBV14
CASSLRWEETQYF | TGCGCCAGCAGCTTAAGGTGGGAAGAGACCCAGTACTTC | 13 | TRBJ2-5 | - | few | TRBV5-1
CASSFSGGTHNEQFF | TGTGCCAGCAGTTTTAGCGGGGGGACTCACAATGAGCAGTTCTTC | 15 | TRBJ2-1 | TRBD2 | few | TRBV12-3/TRBV12-4
CASSLEGVADTQYF | TGTGCCAGCAGCTTGGAGGGCGTGGCAGATACGCAGTATTTT | 14 | TRBJ2-3 | - | many | TRBV5-4
CASSTGSGEETQYF | TGCGCCAGCAGCACGGGTAGCGGGGAAGAGACCCAGTACTTC | 14 | TRBJ2-5 | TRBD2 | - | TRBV4-1